This TCR beta chain was captured in a study of T-cell reconstitution after alpha-beta-depleted transplantation in children. Comment on this clonotype: What it binds is unknown.

General study results and limits: After one year, T-cell counts and TCRbeta diversity mostly came from new T cells.

Molecular barcoding with unique molecular identifiers was used for the TCRbeta library. TCRdb passed the PCR reads through MiXCR, listing each CDR3 protein once. This table has about 300,000 distinct CDR3 sequences, over 7% appearing once. Specimen: peripheral blood, collected 360 days after TCRalphabeta/CD19-depleted stem cell transplant. This clonotype originated in a female patient aged 2 to 10 who had a stem cell transplant for Fanconi anemia, so the T cells may come from the graft donor.

The CDR3 here is CASSVGPPNTEAFF. As DNA, the CDR3 is TGTGCCAGCAGCGTAGGCCCACCAAACACTGAAGCTTTCTTT. The rearrangement uses TRBV9 and TRBJ1-1; D ambiguous. This CDR3 contains 14 residues. CDR1 SGDLS and CDR2 YYNGEE come from the germline V gene. The V gene lost 0 bases and the J gene lost 2 bases, with 8 bases spanning the gap. The complete variable domain, with remaining parts taken from reference TRBV9 and TRBJ1-1, reads DSGVTQTPKHLITATGQRVTLRCSPRSGDLSVYWYQQSLDQGLQFLIQYYNGEERAKGNILERFSAQQFPDLHSELNLSSLELGDSALYFCASSVGPPNTEAFFGQGTRLTVV.